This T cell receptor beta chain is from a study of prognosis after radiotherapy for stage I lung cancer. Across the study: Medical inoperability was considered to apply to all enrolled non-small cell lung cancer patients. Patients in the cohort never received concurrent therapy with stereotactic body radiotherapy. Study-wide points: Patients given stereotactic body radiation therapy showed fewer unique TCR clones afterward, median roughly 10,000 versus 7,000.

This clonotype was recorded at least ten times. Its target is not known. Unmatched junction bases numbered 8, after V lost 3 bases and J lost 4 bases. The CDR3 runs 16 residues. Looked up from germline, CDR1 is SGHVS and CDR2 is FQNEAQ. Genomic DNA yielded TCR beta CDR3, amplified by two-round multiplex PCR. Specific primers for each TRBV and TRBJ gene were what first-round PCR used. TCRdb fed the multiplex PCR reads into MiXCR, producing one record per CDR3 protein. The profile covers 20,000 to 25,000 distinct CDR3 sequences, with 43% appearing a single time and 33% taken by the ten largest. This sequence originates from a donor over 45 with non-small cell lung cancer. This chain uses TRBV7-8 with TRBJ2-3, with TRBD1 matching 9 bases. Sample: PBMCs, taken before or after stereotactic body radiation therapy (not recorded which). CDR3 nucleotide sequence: TGTGCCAGCAGCTTCTTCGGACAGGGGCTCGCAGATACGCAGTATTTT. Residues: CASSFFGQGLADTQYF.